This TCR beta chain was sequenced during a study of cytomegalovirus exposure and HLA in healthy donors. Study findings and constraints: Most sequenced TCRs were rare (though some public TCRs occurred in many donors). The classifier, whose performance was assessed in both the original and validation cohorts, reportedly diagnosed cytomegalovirus status with high specificity and sensitivity. Overall, around 160 TCR beta chains were annotated as cytomegalovirus-associated.

The V gene's germline CDR1 is SGHRS and CDR2 YFSETQ. Trimming took off 4 bases at V and 1 base at J, with 12 bases between the two ends. This CDR3 is built from 15 residues. TCRdb's table, derived via immunoSEQ multiplex PCR, lists solely in-frame clones and lacks some. The table has 130,000 to 150,000 clones, about 87% seen once. This clone was seen only once. Its target is unknown. The material sequenced was PBMCs. This chain connects TRBV5-1 to TRBJ2-1, with unresolved D. The receptor was derived from a man between 18 and 35 years old in good health and CMV-seropositive. The CDR3 sequence is CASSEMTGSYNEQFF. The CDR3 coding sequence is TGCGCCAGCAGCGAAATGACTGGATCCTACAATGAGCAGTTCTTC. The entire variable domain, with the rest obtained from reference TRBV5-1 and TRBJ2-1, is as follows: KAGVTQTPRYLIKTRGQQVTLSCSPISGHRSVSWYQQTPGQGLQFLFEYFSETQRNKGNFPGRFSGRQFSNSRSEMNVSTLELGDSALYLCASSEMTGSYNEQFFGPGTRLTVL.